A selection of T cell receptor beta chains follows, all from one sample in a study of blood T cell repertoires in COVID-19. The method was immunoSEQ multiplex PCR; TCRdb's version includes in-frame clones alone and lacks a portion of them. The data show under 170,000 clones, roughly 80% seen once. Sequencing used peripheral blood. The receptor source for this set is a man between 70 and 80 years old with acute or convalescent COVID-19. The CDR3 runs from the conserved cysteine through the conserved F or W. Each record gives: clone size, CDR3 length, J gene, D gene, V gene, CDR3 protein, CDR3 DNA. D genes are given only for firm matches. Size is omitted from some rows. Given values are once, few, many or a class for expanded clones.

>NA|14|TRBJ1-1|NA|TRBV5-1
CASSLVTGNTEAFF
TGCGCCAGCAGCTTGGTGACAGGGAACACTGAAGCTTTCTTT
>NA|13|TRBJ1-5|NA|TRBV6-4
CASSDNRGQPQHF
TGTGCCAGCAGTGACAACCGGGGTCAGCCCCAGCATTTT
>NA|16|TRBJ1-6|NA|TRBV6-1
CASSEARAANNSPLHF
TGTGCCAGCAGTGAAGCTCGCGCCGCCAATAATTCACCCCTCCACTTT
>NA|14|TRBJ2-7|TRBD1|TRBV7-9
CASSPRDRAYEQYF
TGTGCCAGCAGCCCCCGGGACAGAGCCTACGAGCAGTACTTC
>NA|15|TRBJ1-6|NA|TRBV21-1
CSTAKGLPYNSPLHF
TGCTCTACCGCTAAGGGACTTCCCTATAATTCACCCCTCCACTTT
>NA|17|TRBJ2-5|TRBD2|TRBV5-6
CASSDTALAGSQETQYF
TGTGCCAGCAGCGACACTGCCTTAGCGGGAAGTCAAGAGACCCAGTACTTC
>NA|13|TRBJ2-3|TRBD1|TRBV28
CASRDRGTDTQYF
TGTGCCAGCAGGGACAGGGGTACAGATACGCAGTATTTT
>NA|17|TRBJ2-2|TRBD2|TRBV7-2
CASSLVASGGFPGELFF
TGTGCCAGCAGCTTAGTAGCTAGCGGGGGGTTCCCAGGGGAGCTGTTTTTT
>NA|17|TRBJ2-2|TRBD2|TRBV5-6
CASSLALAGADTGELFF
TGTGCCAGCAGCTTAGCACTAGCGGGAGCTGATACCGGGGAGCTGTTTTTT
>NA|16|TRBJ2-7|NA|TRBV19
CASSMHEGGRSYEQYF
TGTGCCAGTAGTATGCATGAAGGCGGGCGTTCCTACGAGCAGTACTTC
>NA|18|TRBJ2-3|TRBD2|TRBV27
CASRPGVQRGAGTDTQYF
TGTGCCAGCAGGCCGGGGGTCCAGCGGGGGGCAGGCACAGATACGCAGTATTTT
>NA|14|TRBJ2-3|NA|TRBV9
CASSVGQGTDTQYF
TGTGCCAGCAGCGTAGGGCAGGGCACAGATACGCAGTATTTT
>NA|14|TRBJ2-2|TRBD2|TRBV5-1
CASCGGGDTGELFF
TGCGCCAGTTGCGGGGGGGGAGACACCGGGGAGCTGTTTTTT
>NA|18|TRBJ2-1|TRBD2|TRBV7-3
CASSLTGLAGGAYNEQFF
TGTGCCAGCAGCTTAACCGGACTAGCGGGGGGGGCCTACAATGAGCAGTTCTTC
>NA|16|TRBJ2-2|TRBD2|TRBV7-9
CASSLGTSGFTGELFF
TGTGCCAGCAGCCTCGGGACTAGCGGCTTCACCGGGGAGCTGTTTTTT
>NA|14|TRBJ1-6|NA|TRBV28
CASSPQGRDSPLHF
TGTGCCAGCAGTCCCCAGGGGAGAGATTCACCCCTCCACTTT
>once|14|TRBJ1-1|TRBD1|TRBV6-5
CASSYGDRNTEAFF
TGTGCCAGCAGTTATGGGGACAGGAACACTGAAGCTTTCTTT
>NA|15|TRBJ1-5|NA|TRBV7-9
CASSDGGFGNQPQHF
TGTGCCAGCAGTGACGGGGGTTTCGGCAATCAGCCCCAGCATTTT
>NA|17|TRBJ2-5|TRBD2|TRBV7-9
CASSLELASGYQETQYF
TGTGCCAGCAGCTTAGAATTGGCTAGCGGGTACCAAGAGACCCAGTACTTC
>NA|15|TRBJ2-5|TRBD1|TRBV27
CASSLSAGQGETQYF
TGTGCCAGCAGTTTAAGTGCGGGACAGGGAGAGACCCAGTACTTC
>few|16|TRBJ1-1|TRBD1|TRBV7-9
CASSFGTGQWNTEAFF
TGTGCCAGCAGCTTTGGTACGGGACAGTGGAACACTGAAGCTTTCTTT
>NA|17|TRBJ1-5|TRBD1|TRBV7-9
CASSLDRTGHSNQPQHF
TGTGCCAGCAGCCTAGATAGGACAGGGCATAGCAATCAGCCCCAGCATTTT
>NA|15|TRBJ2-1|TRBD1|TRBV3-1/TRBV3-2
CASSLGGTGGNEQFF
TGTGCCAGCAGCCTAGGGGGGACAGGGGGTAATGAGCAGTTCTTC
>NA|16|TRBJ1-5|TRBD1|TRBV24-1
CATQGAAETGNQPQHF
TGTGCCACCCAGGGGGCAGCTGAAACAGGGAATCAGCCCCAGCATTTT
>few|15|TRBJ1-6|TRBD1|TRBV7-3
CASSLDRSYNSPLHF
TGTGCCAGCAGCCTGGACAGGAGCTATAATTCACCCCTCCACTTT
>NA|13|TRBJ1-2|NA|TRBV6-1
CASSEGSTKGYTF
TGTGCCAGCAGTGAAGGCAGTACCAAGGGCTACACCTTC
>NA|15|TRBJ1-4|NA|TRBV9
CASSATGTTNEKLFF
TGTGCCAGCAGCGCGACCGGGACAACTAATGAAAAACTGTTTTTT
>NA|17|TRBJ2-6|TRBD2|TRBV3-1/TRBV3-2
CASSQGLAGSGANVLTF
TGTGCCAGCAGCCAAGGACTAGCGGGCTCTGGGGCCAACGTCCTGACTTTC
>NA|16|TRBJ2-5|NA|TRBV5-4
CASSLDPGGAQETQYF
TGTGCCAGCAGCTTGGACCCCGGAGGGGCTCAGGAGACCCAGTACTTC
>NA|18|TRBJ2-3|TRBD2|TRBV3-1/TRBV3-2
CASSQDGGGGGGIDTQYF
TGTGCCAGCAGCCAAGATGGGGGTGGCGGGGGAGGTATAGATACGCAGTATTTT
>NA|14|TRBJ1-5|NA|TRBV2
CASSEASSNQPQHF
TGTGCCAGCAGTGAAGCCAGTAGCAATCAGCCCCAGCATTTT
>few|16|TRBJ1-3|NA|TRBV7-2
CASSKGPISSGNTIYF
TGTGCCAGCAGCAAGGGGCCAATTAGCTCTGGAAACACCATATATTTT